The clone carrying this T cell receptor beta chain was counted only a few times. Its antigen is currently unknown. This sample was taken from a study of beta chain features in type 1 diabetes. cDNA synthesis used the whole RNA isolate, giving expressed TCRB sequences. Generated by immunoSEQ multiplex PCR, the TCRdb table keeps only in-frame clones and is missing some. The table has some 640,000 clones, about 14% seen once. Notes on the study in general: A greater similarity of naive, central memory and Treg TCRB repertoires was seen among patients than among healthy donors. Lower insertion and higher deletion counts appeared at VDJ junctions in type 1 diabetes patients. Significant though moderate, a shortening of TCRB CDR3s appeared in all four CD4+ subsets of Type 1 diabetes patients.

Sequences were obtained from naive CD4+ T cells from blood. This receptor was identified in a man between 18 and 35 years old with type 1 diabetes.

The CDR3 DNA follows: TGCAGCGTTCCATCATCGGGACTAGCGGGAGGGATAGATACGCAGTATTTT. Amino acid sequence: CSVPSSGLAGGIDTQYF. V usage is TRBV29-1 and J usage is TRBJ2-3, with TRBD2 identical over 16 bases. The CDR3 consists of 17 residues. V was pared by 5 bases and J by 5 bases, with 10 bases of the junction left unmatched. CDR1 is SQVTM, CDR2 ANQGSEA, per germline.